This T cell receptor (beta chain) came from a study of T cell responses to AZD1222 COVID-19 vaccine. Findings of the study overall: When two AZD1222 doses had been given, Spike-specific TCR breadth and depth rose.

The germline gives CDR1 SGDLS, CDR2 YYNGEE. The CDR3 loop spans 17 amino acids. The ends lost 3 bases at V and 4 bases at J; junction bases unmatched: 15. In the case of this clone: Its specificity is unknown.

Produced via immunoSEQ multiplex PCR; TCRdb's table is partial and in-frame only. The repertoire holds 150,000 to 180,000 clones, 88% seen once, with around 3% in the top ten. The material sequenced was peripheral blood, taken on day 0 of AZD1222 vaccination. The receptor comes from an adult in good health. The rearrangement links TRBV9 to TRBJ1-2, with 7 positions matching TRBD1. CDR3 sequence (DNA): TGTGCCAGCAGCGCCGTGATGAGGACAGGAGGAAGCTATGGCTACACCTTC. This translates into CASSAVMRTGGSYGYTF.